Below are 24 T cell receptor beta chains sequenced from a single sample in a study of shared clonotypes between healthy human individuals. Data came from immunoSEQ multiplex PCR; TCRdb stores just in-frame clones and leaves some out. The sample yields about 79,000 clones, roughly three fifths seen once. The material sequenced was memory CD8+ T cells sorted from blood. The subset denotes: CD45RO+ cells pooled with CCR7-negative TemRA cells. The receptors shown here come from a man between 25 and 39 years old in good health.

At least ten counts were recorded for this clone. The chain carries TRBV7-8 and TRBJ2-2; no reliable D call. Germline CDR1 is SGHVS and CDR2 is FQNEAQ. CDR3 size: 12 residues. Trimming took 0 bases from V and 4 from J, leaving 0 bases between them. This CDR3 reads CASSLATGELFF. CDR3 coding DNA: TGTGCCAGCAGCTTAGCCACCGGGGAGCTGTTTTTT.

As regards this clone: This same CDR3 is encoded by further DNA sequences in the sample. The chain recombines TRBV28 with TRBJ2-7; the match to TRBD1 covers 7 bases. CDR1 is MDHEN and CDR2 is SYDVKM in the germline V gene. The junction had 8 bases not matched to a gene; V was cut back by 6 bases and J by 0 bases. The CDR3 has 15 amino acids. CDR3 amino acids: CASSLEGDSSYEQYF. CDR3 sequence (DNA): TGTGCCAGCAGCTTAGAGGGGGACAGCTCCTACGAGCAGTACTTC.

V gene TRBV7-6 combines with J gene TRBJ1-1; TRBD1 agrees at 7 bases. Trimming at V came to 4 bases and at J to 5 bases, leaving 7 bases not matched to a gene. The CDR3 covers 14 residues. CDR1 SGHVS and CDR2 FNYEAQ come from the germline V gene. CDR3 bases: TGTGCCAGCAGCTCAGGCGACAGGGCGACTGAAGCTTTCTTT. This translates into CASSSGDRATEAFF.

The rearrangement links TRBV9 to TRBJ2-1; 11 bases are a match to TRBD2. Unmatched junction bases numbered 13, after V lost 3 bases and J lost 5 bases. The length of the CDR3 is 18 residues. Germline V gene data show CDR1 as SGDLS and CDR2 as YYNGEE. CDR3 sequence: CASSASSGGTLPHNEQFF. CDR3 sequence (DNA): TGTGCCAGCAGCGCGTCTAGCGGGGGGACCCTCCCCCACAATGAGCAGTTCTTC.

This sequence joins TRBV27 and TRBJ1-4; weak D call: TRBD1 (5 bases). Trimming stripped 10 bases from V and 8 bases from J, with 17 bases between. The CDR3 is 13 residues long. The germline CDR1 and CDR2 sequences are MNHEY and SMNVEV (reference sequence). CDR3 region: CATMGGLGEKLFF. The DNA for the CDR3 is TGTGCCACCATGGGGGGTTTGGGAGAAAAACTGTTTTTT.

This chain uses TRBV7-3 with TRBJ2-1; D is undetermined. Germline V gene data show CDR1 as SGHTA and CDR2 as FQGTGA. The ends were cut back, 4 bases at V and 4 bases at J, with 14 bases in the middle. CDR3 length: 15 residues. CDR3 DNA: TGTGCCAGCAGCTACTCACCCGCACGATACAATGAGCAGTTCTTC. Amino acid sequence: CASSYSPARYNEQFF.

CDR3 in amino acids: CASSGQGAGYEQYF. The CDR3 DNA sequence: TGTGCCAGCAGCGGACAGGGGGCCGGCTACGAGCAGTACTTC. The chain uses TRBV9 and TRBJ2-7; 10 nucleotides match TRBD1. This CDR3 has 14 amino acids. The junction had 3 bases not matched to a gene; V was cut back by 3 bases and J by 3 bases. Germline CDR1 SGDLS, CDR2 YYNGEE.

The chain is built from TRBV28 and TRBJ2-7, with D tentatively TRBD1 or TRBD2 (6 bases each). Germline V gene sequence: CDR1 MDHEN, CDR2 SYDVKM. The V and J ends lost 6 bases and 3 bases respectively, with 18 bases between them. This CDR3 comprises 15 residues. The CDR3 bases are TGTGCCAGCAGCCCACAGCTGGAGGGGGGCTACGAGCAGTACTTC. This encodes CASSPQLEGGYEQYF.

This clone was recorded a few times. The rearrangement joins TRBV28 to TRBJ2-7, with no clear D. Between the trimmed V and J ends, which lost 2 bases and 0 bases, there was a span of 8 bases. This CDR3 comprises 14 residues. Germline CDR1 reads MDHEN; CDR2 reads SYDVKM. The CDR3 DNA follows: TGTGCCAGCAGTTTACAGCGAAACTCCTACGAGCAGTACTTC. Protein product: CASSLQRNSYEQYF.

CDR3 region: CASSLDRTGTDREQYF. Written as DNA, the CDR3 is TGTGCCAGCAGCTTAGACCGGACAGGTACGGATCGGGAGCAGTACTTC. This sequence joins TRBV7-6 and TRBJ2-7; 7 nucleotides line up with TRBD1. The CDR3 runs 16 residues. V lost 1 base to trimming and J lost 7 bases; unmatched junction nucleotides: 13. The germline V gene has CDR1 SGHVS and CDR2 FNYEAQ. Using reference TRBV7-6 and TRBJ2-7 for the parts outside the CDR3, the full variable domain is GAGVSQSPRYKVTKRGQDVALRCDPISGHVSLYWYRQALGQGPEFLTYFNYEAQQDKSGLPNDRFSAERPEGSISTLTIQRTEQRDSAMYRCASSLDRTGTDREQYFGPGTRLTVT.

This chain joins TRBV5-8 and TRBJ2-5, with D perhaps TRBD1 (6 bases). Trimming stripped 0 bases from V and 7 bases from J, with 7 bases between. Looked up from germline, CDR1 is SGHTS and CDR2 is YDEGEE. The CDR3 extends over 12 amino acids. In nucleotides, the CDR3 is TGTGCCAGCAGCTTGGAACAGGGGACCCAGTACTTC. Amino acid sequence: CASSLEQGTQYF.

The J gene is TRBJ1-2, the V gene TRBV7-2; D is ambiguous. CDR1 is SGHTA and CDR2 is FQGNSA in the germline V gene. CDR3 length: 12 residues. Trimming left V 1 base short and J 12 bases short, with 12 bases between. CDR3 amino acids: CASSLGTGGNTF. DNA for the CDR3: TGTGCCAGCAGCTTAGGGACCGGAGGGAACACCTTC.

This clone was detected only once. The gene calls are TRBV27 and TRBJ1-5, with D perhaps matching TRBD1 (5 bases). The CDR3 is 13 residues long. Germline V gives CDR1 MNHEY, CDR2 SMNVEV (reference sequence). Trimming left V 4 bases short and J 9 bases short, with 13 bases between. DNA for the CDR3: TGTGCCAGCAGTTCGCTCCCGGGGGGGCCCCAGCATTTT. It encodes CASSSLPGGPQHF.

The V call is TRBV13, the J call TRBJ2-7; D is perhaps TRBD2 (5 bases). Looked up from germline, CDR1 is PRHDT and CDR2 is FYEKMQ (reference sequence). V was clipped by 2 bases and J by 0 bases, with 5 bases between them. The CDR3 covers 13 residues. The CDR3: CASSLSGSYEQYF. The CDR3, as DNA: TGTGCCAGCAGCTTAAGCGGCTCCTACGAGCAGTACTTC.

The V and J genes are TRBV11-2 and TRBJ2-5; tentative D call: TRBD2 (6 bases). The CDR3 runs to 17 residues. The V end was cut by 0 bases, the J end by 4 bases, with 18 bases between. Per germline, CDR1 SGHAT and CDR2 FQNNGV. The CDR3 DNA sequence: TGTGCCAGCAGCTTAGAATGGGCGGGAACGATAGGAGAGACCCAGTACTTC. Residues: CASSLEWAGTIGETQYF.

This clone was detected only a few times. This chain joins TRBV28 and TRBJ2-1, with D unresolved. CDR1 is MDHEN and CDR2 is SYDVKM in the germline V gene. The CDR3 is 11 residues long. The V end lost 4 bases, the J end lost 8 bases, and 6 bases lay between the germline ends. Written as DNA, the CDR3 is TGTGCCAGCAGTTCCATTTATGAGCAGTTCTTC. Translated, it gives CASSSIYEQFF.

This clone was seen repeatedly, ten times or more. The V gene is TRBV7-9, the J gene TRBJ2-2; 15 nucleotides line up with TRBD2. Germline V gives CDR1 SEHNR, CDR2 FQNEAQ (reference sequence). J lost 5 bases, V lost 5 bases, and 3 bases had no gene match. This CDR3 comprises 16 residues. CDR3 in amino acids: CASSQGTSGRTGELFF. Written as DNA, the CDR3 is TGTGCCAGCAGCCAAGGGACTAGCGGGAGGACCGGGGAGCTGTTTTTT.

The chain combines TRBV5-6 with TRBJ2-5, with D uncertain. The V gene's germline CDR1 is SGHDT and CDR2 YYEEEE. This CDR3 region has 13 residues. V was shortened by 1 base and J by 5 bases, with 9 bases between the two germline ends. For the CDR3, the DNA is TGTGCCAGCAGCTTGTACAACAGCGAGACCCAGTACTTC. This codes for CASSLYNSETQYF.

This clone has a handful of counts. This rearrangement joins TRBV7-6 to TRBJ2-3; D not resolved. Germline CDR1 and CDR2: SGHVS and FNYEAQ. Trimming shortened V by 1 base and J by 2 bases, and 10 bases separated the two germline ends. The length of the CDR3 is 15 residues. CDR3 in amino acids: CASSLELANTDTQYF. The CDR3 bases are TGTGCCAGCAGCTTAGAGTTAGCAAACACAGATACGCAGTATTTT.

V gene TRBV4-3 combines with J gene TRBJ2-6; the D gene is possibly TRBD1 (5 bases). Germline V gene data show CDR1 as LGHNA and CDR2 as YSLEER. This CDR3 spans 16 amino acids. The V and J ends lost 0 bases and 1 base respectively, with 7 bases between them. The CDR3 region is CASSQDDSSGANVLTF. The CDR3 region has the DNA TGCGCCAGCAGCCAAGATGACAGTTCTGGGGCCAACGTCCTGACTTTC.

The gene calls are TRBV18 and TRBJ2-3, with D possibly being TRBD2 (5 bases). Germline V lookup: CDR1 KGHSH, CDR2 LQKENI. V lost 0 bases and J 6 bases, leaving 16 bases between the germline ends. This CDR3 is built from 16 residues. The CDR3 DNA reads as TGTGCCAGCTCACCACCGCTGTTAGGGAGTGGGGATACGCAGTATTTT. Translated, it gives CASSPPLLGSGDTQYF.

The chain has TRBV5-1 and TRBJ1-4; no definite D call. V shed 0 bases and J shed 5 bases, with 5 bases lying between them. This CDR3 has 13 amino acids. In germline, CDR1 is SGHRS, CDR2 YFSETQ. The CDR3 sequence: CASSLENNEKLFF. The CDR3 bases are TGCGCCAGCAGCTTGGAAAACAATGAAAAACTGTTTTTT.

The V gene is TRBV25-1, the J gene TRBJ2-1; tentatively, D is TRBD1 or TRBD2 (5 bases each). CDR1 and CDR2 (germline): MGHDK, SYGVNS. The CDR3 is 12 residues long. Trimming took 5 bases from V and 8 from J, leaving 10 bases between them. CDR3 residues: CASSLGPHEQFF. DNA for the CDR3: TGTGCCAGCAGTCTGGGACCCCATGAGCAGTTCTTC.

The genes are TRBV9 and TRBJ2-6; 7 bases line up with TRBD1. The CDR3 has 17 residues. V lost 0 bases, J lost 2 bases, and 5 bases stayed unmatched. Germline V gene data show CDR1 as SGDLS and CDR2 as YYNGEE. The CDR3 loop reads CASSVAFTGAGANVLTF. CDR3 bases: TGTGCCAGCAGCGTAGCGTTTACAGGGGCTGGGGCCAACGTCCTGACTTTC.